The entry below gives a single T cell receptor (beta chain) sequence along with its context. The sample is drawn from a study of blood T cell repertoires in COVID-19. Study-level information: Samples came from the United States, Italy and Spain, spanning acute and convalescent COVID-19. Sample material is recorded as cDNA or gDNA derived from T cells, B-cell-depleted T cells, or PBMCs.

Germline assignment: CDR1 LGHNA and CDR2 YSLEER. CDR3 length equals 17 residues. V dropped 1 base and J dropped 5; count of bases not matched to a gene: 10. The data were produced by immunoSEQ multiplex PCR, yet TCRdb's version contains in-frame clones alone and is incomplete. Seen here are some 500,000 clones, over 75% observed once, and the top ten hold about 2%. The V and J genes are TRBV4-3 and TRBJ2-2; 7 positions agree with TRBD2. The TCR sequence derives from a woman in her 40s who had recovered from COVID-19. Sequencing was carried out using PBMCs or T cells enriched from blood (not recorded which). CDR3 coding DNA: TGCGCCAGCAGCCAAGGTTTAGGACTAGAAGAGACCGGGGAGCTGTTTTTT. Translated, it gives CASSQGLGLEETGELFF.